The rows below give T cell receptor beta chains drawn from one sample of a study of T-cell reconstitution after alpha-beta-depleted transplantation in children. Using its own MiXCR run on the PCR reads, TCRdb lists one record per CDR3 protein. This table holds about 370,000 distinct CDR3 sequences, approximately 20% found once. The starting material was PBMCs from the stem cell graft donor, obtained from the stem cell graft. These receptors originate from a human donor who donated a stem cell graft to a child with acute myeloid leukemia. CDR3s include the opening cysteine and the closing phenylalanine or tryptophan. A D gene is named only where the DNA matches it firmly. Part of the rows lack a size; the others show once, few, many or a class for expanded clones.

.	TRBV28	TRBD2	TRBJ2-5	CASSLFRDWVAGRGETQYF	TGTGCCAGCAGTTTATTCAGGGATTGGGTAGCGGGAAGGGGAGAGACCCAGTACTTC
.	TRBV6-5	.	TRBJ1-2	CASSYSDGGSWYTF	TGTGCCAGCAGTTACTCGGACGGGGGGAGTTGGTACACCTTC
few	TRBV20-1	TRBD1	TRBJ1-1	CSAPGTGGSTEAFF	TGCAGTGCCCCCGGGACAGGGGGTTCAACTGAAGCTTTCTTT
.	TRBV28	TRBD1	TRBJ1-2	CASGQRTGGLGYTF	TGTGCCAGCGGTCAAAGGACAGGGGGCTTGGGCTACACCTTC
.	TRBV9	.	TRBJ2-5	CASSYRGEGVQETQYF	TGTGCCAGCAGCTACAGAGGGGAGGGGGTACAAGAGACCCAGTACTTC
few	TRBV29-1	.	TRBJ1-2	CSVEARDGSFHYGYTF	TGCAGCGTTGAAGCCCGGGACGGCTCTTTTCACTATGGCTACACCTTC
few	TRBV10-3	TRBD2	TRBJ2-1	CAISESLLAGGRNEQFF	TGTGCCATCAGTGAGTCTCTCCTAGCGGGTGGGCGCAATGAGCAGTTCTTC
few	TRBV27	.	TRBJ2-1	CASSPARGWNEQFF	TGTGCCAGCAGTCCCGCCCGGGGATGGAATGAGCAGTTCTTC
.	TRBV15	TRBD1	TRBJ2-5	CATSRAGQGETQYF	TGTGCCACCAGCAGAGCAGGACAGGGGGAGACCCAGTACTTC
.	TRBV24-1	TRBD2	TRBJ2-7	CATSPKGTSGTLREQYF	TGTGCCACCAGTCCCAAGGGGACTAGCGGGACCCTCCGGGAGCAGTACTTC
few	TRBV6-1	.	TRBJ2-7	CASSGRLGYEQYF	TGTGCCAGCAGTGGAAGGCTCGGCTACGAGCAGTACTTC
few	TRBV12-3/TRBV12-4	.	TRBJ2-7	CASSLLGDEQYF	TGTGCCAGCAGTTTATTGGGAGACGAGCAGTACTTC
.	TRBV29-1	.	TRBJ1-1	CSVDRYLRREAFF	TGCAGCGTTGATAGGTATCTCAGGAGGGAAGCTTTCTTT
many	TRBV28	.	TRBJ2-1	CASRVIGTQMEFF	TGTGCCAGCAGAGTGATCGGGACCCAGATGGAGTTCTTC
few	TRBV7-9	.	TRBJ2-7	CASSLALGRARGEQYF	TGTGCCAGCAGCTTAGCCCTGGGCAGGGCGAGAGGCGAGCAGTACTTC
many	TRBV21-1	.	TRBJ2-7	CASSKSRAYEQYF	TGTGCCAGCAGCAAGAGCAGGGCCTACGAGCAGTACTTC
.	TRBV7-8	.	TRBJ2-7	CASSFSRDSYEQYF	TGTGCCAGCAGCTTTTCCCGGGACTCCTACGAGCAGTACTTC
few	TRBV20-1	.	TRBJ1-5	CSASERGLPQHF	TGCAGTGCTAGTGAGAGGGGGTTGCCCCAGCATTTT
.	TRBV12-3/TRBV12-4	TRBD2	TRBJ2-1	CASSLSTSGSNEQFF	TGTGCCAGCAGTTTATCAACTAGCGGGTCGAATGAGCAGTTCTTC
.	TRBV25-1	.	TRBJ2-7	CASRALGPVAEQYF	TGTGCCAGCAGGGCTCTGGGACCTGTCGCCGAGCAGTACTTC
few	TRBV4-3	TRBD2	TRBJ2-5	CASSQGSGRAQTQYF	TGCGCCAGCAGCCAAGGTAGCGGGAGGGCCCAGACCCAGTACTTC
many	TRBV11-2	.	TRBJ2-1	CASSLVGTWGASVPYNEQFF	TGTGCCAGCAGCTTAGTAGGCACCTGGGGGGCTAGCGTTCCCTACAATGAGCAGTTCTTC
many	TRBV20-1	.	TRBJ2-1	CSARSSETDYNEQFF	TGCAGTGCTAGATCATCCGAGACAGACTACAATGAGCAGTTCTTC
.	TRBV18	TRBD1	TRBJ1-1	CASLKPGTGSTEAFF	TGTGCCAGCTTAAAACCCGGGACAGGGAGCACTGAAGCTTTCTTT
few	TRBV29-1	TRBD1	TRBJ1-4	CSALRGNEKLFF	TGCAGCGCTCTCAGGGGGAATGAAAAACTGTTTTTT
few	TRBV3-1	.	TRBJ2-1	CASSQEADEQFF	TGTGCCAGCAGCCAAGAAGCGGATGAGCAGTTCTTC
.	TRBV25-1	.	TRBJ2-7	CASSEGGVGGHEQYF	TGTGCCAGCAGTGAAGGTGGCGTCGGGGGCCACGAGCAGTACTTC
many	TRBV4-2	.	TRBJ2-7	CASSQVARYEQYF	TGTGCCAGCAGCCAGGTAGCACGCTACGAGCAGTACTTC
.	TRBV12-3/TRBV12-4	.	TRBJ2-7	CASRTTVAAYEQYF	TGTGCCAGCAGGACCACGGTGGCAGCCTACGAGCAGTACTTC
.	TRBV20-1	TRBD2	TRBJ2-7	CSARALAGVDYEQYF	TGCAGTGCTAGAGCCTTAGCGGGGGTTGACTACGAGCAGTACTTC
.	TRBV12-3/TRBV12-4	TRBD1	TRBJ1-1	CASSLFSTGDNTEAFF	TGTGCCAGCAGTCTTTTTAGCACAGGGGATAACACTGAAGCTTTCTTT
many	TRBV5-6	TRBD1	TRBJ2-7	CASSSGGTGLFYEQYF	TGTGCCAGCAGCTCCGGAGGGACAGGCCTTTTCTACGAGCAGTACTTC
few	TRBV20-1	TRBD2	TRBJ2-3	CSAPALTSGLGDTQYF	TGCAGTGCCCCGGCGCTAACTAGCGGTTTGGGGGATACGCAGTATTTT
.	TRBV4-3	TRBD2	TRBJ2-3	CASGDVAGGPSDTQYF	TGCGCCAGCGGCGACGTAGCGGGAGGGCCAAGCGATACGCAGTATTTT
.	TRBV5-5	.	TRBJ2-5	CASSGGRDTRYRETQYF	TGTGCCAGCAGCGGGGGCCGGGACACCAGATACCGAGAGACCCAGTACTTC
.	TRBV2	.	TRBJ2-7	CASSGSGARRGEQYF	TGTGCCAGCAGTGGTTCAGGGGCGAGGAGGGGCGAGCAGTACTTC
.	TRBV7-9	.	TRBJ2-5	CASSGSLGTQETQYF	TGTGCCAGCAGCGGGTCTCTAGGGACCCAAGAGACCCAGTACTTC
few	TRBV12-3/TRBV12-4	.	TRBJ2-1	CASSFDHSYNEQFF	TGTGCCAGCAGTTTTGACCATTCCTACAATGAGCAGTTCTTC
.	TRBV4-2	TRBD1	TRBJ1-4	CASSQDPQGVGEKLFF	TGTGCCAGCAGCCAAGACCCTCAGGGGGTCGGGGAAAAACTGTTTTTT
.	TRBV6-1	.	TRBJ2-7	CASSEVGGIEQYF	TGTGCCAGCAGTGAAGTTGGGGGGATCGAGCAGTACTTC